Below, 22 T cell receptor beta chains from the same sample are listed, as sequenced in a study of blood T cell repertoires in COVID-19. The repertoire was sequenced with immunoSEQ multiplex PCR; TCRdb's copy has only in-frame clones and lacks some. In the table there are 84,000 or so clones, 80% to 90% of which are singletons. The source material was peripheral blood. These receptors all come from a human donor in a cohort sampled during active COVID-19.

This clone turned up a few times. This chain links TRBV14 with TRBJ2-7; D remains ambiguous. The CDR3 length is 14 residues. Germline loops: CDR1 SGHDN, CDR2 FVKESK. The germline V and J ends were trimmed by 1 base and 5 bases, with 12 bases remaining between them. CDR3 residues: CASSQVSKYHEQYF. The CDR3, as DNA: TGTGCCAGCAGCCAAGTAAGCAAGTATCACGAGCAGTACTTC.

The chain employs TRBV21-1 and TRBJ2-7; no DNA check was done on the table's D call, TRBD1. TRBV21-1 is assigned pseudogene status. There are 14 residues in the CDR3. The CDR3 protein is CASSKHRGSYEQYF. The CDR3 DNA follows: TGTGCCAGCAGCAAGCACAGGGGGTCCTACGAGCAGTACTTC.

This clone occurred a few times. J is TRBJ2-7 and V is TRBV9; 8 bases map to TRBD2. This CDR3 region has 15 residues. J gave up 2 bases and V 0 bases, and 4 bases lay outside the gene matches. The germline V gene has CDR1 SGDLS and CDR2 YYNGEE. DNA for the CDR3: TGTGCCAGCAGCGTAGCTAGCGGGCTAACCTACGAGCAGTACTTC. Its translation is CASSVASGLTYEQYF. Full variable domain (missing parts from reference TRBV9 and TRBJ2-7): DSGVTQTPKHLITATGQRVTLRCSPRSGDLSVYWYQQSLDQGLQFLIQYYNGEERAKGNILERFSAQQFPDLHSELNLSSLELGDSALYFCASSVASGLTYEQYFGPGTRLTVT.

The V gene is TRBV14, the J gene TRBJ1-6; D is ambiguous. Germline V gene sequence: CDR1 SGHDN, CDR2 FVKESK. This CDR3 has 15 amino acids. V dropped 2 bases and J dropped 9 bases, with 14 bases sitting between them. In DNA form, the CDR3 reads TGTGCCAGCAGCCAACGGGATCGGGGTTTTTCACCCCTCCACTTT. Its translation: CASSQRDRGFSPLHF.

The chain couples TRBV7-8 to TRBJ1-1; the match to TRBD1 covers 8 bases. V trimming: 4 bases; J trimming: 6 bases; junction bases outside the gene matches: 4. Looked up from germline, CDR1 is SGHVS and CDR2 is FQNEAQ. The CDR3 runs to 13 residues. Written as DNA, the CDR3 is TGTGCCAGCAGCTCACAGGGGGAGGCTGAAGCTTTCTTT. This encodes CASSSQGEAEAFF. Drawing the rest from reference TRBV7-8 and TRBJ1-1, the complete variable domain is GAGVSQSPRYKVAKRGQDVALRCDPISGHVSLFWYQQALGQGPEFLTYFQNEAQLDKSGLPSDRFFAERPEGSVSTLKIQRTQQEDSAVYLCASSSQGEAEAFFGQGTRLTVV.

The table lists this clone with a few counts. The rearrangement uses TRBV29-1 and TRBJ2-3; D gene unclear. The CDR3 has 14 residues. Looked up from germline, CDR1 is SQVTM and CDR2 is ANQGSEA. V gave up 0 bases and J gave up 2 bases, with 9 bases separating them. CDR3 in amino acids: CSVEDLQLTDTQYF. As DNA, the CDR3 is TGCAGCGTTGAAGATCTACAGCTCACAGATACGCAGTATTTT.

This clone was seen a handful of times. V and J are TRBV4-1 and TRBJ2-1; possible D gene TRBD2, 6 bases. This CDR3 has 16 amino acids. Germline CDR1 MGHRA, CDR2 YSYEKL. V dropped 2 bases and J dropped 3 bases, with 14 bases sitting between them. The CDR3 loop is CASSQYSGTLYNEQFF. The CDR3 region has the DNA TGCGCCAGCAGCCAATATAGCGGCACCCTCTACAATGAGCAGTTCTTC.

The chain combines TRBV6-2 or TRBV6-3 with TRBJ2-7; D is ambiguous. Germline V gives CDR1 MNHEY, CDR2 SVGEGT. V lost 2 bases to trimming and J lost 7 bases, with 15 bases between them. The CDR3 is 14 residues long. The CDR3 is CASSYLTSYVEQYF. DNA of the CDR3: TGTGCCAGCAGTTACCTTACGTCCTACGTAGAGCAGTACTTC.

This clone was counted once. The rearrangement joins TRBV6-2 or TRBV6-3 to TRBJ2-6, with 9 bases that match TRBD2. V lost 5 bases, J lost 12 bases, and 17 bases stayed unmatched. CDR1 is MNHEY and CDR2 is SVGEGT in the germline V gene. This CDR3 has 17 amino acids. The chain's CDR3 is CASSQLAGLKTSGVLTF. The CDR3 DNA reads as TGTGCCAGCAGTCAACTAGCGGGTCTAAAGACTTCGGGCGTCCTGACTTTC.

The V call is TRBV5-1, the J call TRBJ1-1; D is undetermined. Trimming cost V 1 base and J 4 bases, with 11 bases left between them. This CDR3 has 14 amino acids. Germline V CDR1 and CDR2: SGHRS, YFSETQ. CDR3 residues: CASSLTSTFTEAFF. The CDR3 DNA is TGCGCCAGCAGCTTGACGTCCACTTTCACTGAAGCTTTCTTT.

The rearrangement links TRBV5-1 to TRBJ2-7; D may be TRBD2 (7 bases). The CDR3 sequence is 14 residues long. Germline V gives CDR1 SGHRS, CDR2 YFSETQ. Trimming removed 5 bases from V and 0 bases from J, with 12 bases in between. CDR3 loop: CASSLGGLSYEQYF. In DNA form, the CDR3 reads TGCGCCAGCAGTCTCGGGGGGCTCTCCTACGAGCAGTACTTC.

This sequence joins TRBV11-2 and TRBJ2-1; the match to TRBD2 covers 10 bases. Germline lookup yields CDR1 SGHAT and CDR2 FQNNGV. The CDR3 consists of 15 residues. J lost 5 bases, V lost 7 bases, and 8 bases had no gene match. CDR3 loop: CASTITSGAHNEQFF. Here the CDR3 DNA reads TGTGCCAGCACCATAACTAGCGGGGCCCACAATGAGCAGTTCTTC.

The genes are TRBV6-1 and TRBJ1-5; D unclear. Germline CDR1 is MNHNS and CDR2 is SASEGT. There are 14 residues in the CDR3. Trimming removed 1 base from V and 0 bases from J, with 4 bases in between. The chain's CDR3 is CASSEDYSNQPQHF. For the CDR3, the DNA is TGTGCCAGCAGTGAAGACTATAGCAATCAGCCCCAGCATTTT.

V is TRBV6-1 and J is TRBJ2-7; 11 positions agree with TRBD1. The CDR3 sequence is 16 residues long. CDR1 and CDR2 from the germline V gene are MNHNS and SASEGT. J lost 4 bases, V lost 4 bases, and 9 bases had no gene match. CDR3 in DNA: TGTGCCAGCAGTGGATGGACAGGGGGCAAAATATACGAGCAGTACTTC. This translates into CASSGWTGGKIYEQYF.

V and J are TRBV19 and TRBJ1-1; a weak D match, TRBD1 (5 bases). This CDR3 is built from 13 residues. Germline V gene sequence: CDR1 LNHDA, CDR2 SQIVND (reference sequence). V lost 7 bases, J lost 0 bases, and 9 bases lay in between. CDR3 residues: CASTGLMNTEAFF. The CDR3 DNA reads as TGTGCCAGTACGGGACTGATGAACACTGAAGCTTTCTTT.

The chain recombines TRBV12-3 or TRBV12-4 with TRBJ1-1, with D tentatively TRBD1 (6 bases). With 5 bases removed from V and 1 base from J, the gap between germline ends came to 8 bases. CDR3 length equals 13 residues. CDR3 nucleotide sequence: TGTGCCAGCAGTCGGACAGAGAACACTGAAGCTTTCTTT. Translated: CASSRTENTEAFF.

J is TRBJ1-2 and V is TRBV7-6; 8 bases line up with TRBD1. The CDR3 covers 15 residues. Germline lookup yields CDR1 SGHVS and CDR2 FNYEAQ. V shed 5 bases, J shed 2 bases, and the junction held 7 bases outside the gene matches. This chain's CDR3 is CASSPRQGMNYGYTF. As DNA, the CDR3 is TGTGCCAGCAGCCCGCGACAGGGGATGAACTATGGCTACACCTTC.

The V and J genes are TRBV12-3 or TRBV12-4 and TRBJ2-5; 7 bases are a match to TRBD2. This CDR3 is built from 13 residues. V gave up 5 bases and J gave up 5 bases; unmatched junction bases: 5. The CDR3, as DNA: TGTGCCAGCAGTGCACTAGCGTCGGAGACCCAGTACTTC. It codes for CASSALASETQYF.

This sequence joins TRBV29-1 and TRBJ1-6, with D perhaps TRBD1 (5 bases). Germline loops: CDR1 SQVTM, CDR2 ANQGSEA. Trimming took 6 bases from V and 10 from J, leaving 16 bases between them. The CDR3 is 13 residues long. DNA for the CDR3: TGCAGCGTCGCCATTACCAGGGAATCACCCCTCCACTTT. The encoded protein is CSVAITRESPLHF. Full variable domain (remainder filled in from reference TRBV29-1 and TRBJ1-6): SAVISQKPSRDICQRGTSLTIQCQVDSQVTMMFWYRQQPGQSLTLIATANQGSEATYESGFVIDKFPISRPNLTFSTLTVSNMSPEDSSIYLCSVAITRESPLHFGNGTRLTVT.

This chain connects TRBV12-5 to TRBJ2-2; TRBD2 is a possible D gene (6 bases). This CDR3 is 20 amino acids long. Per germline, CDR1 LGHNT and CDR2 FRNRAP. V lost 2 bases, J lost 5 bases, and 27 bases lay in between. CDR3 DNA: TGTGCTAGTGGTTTGCCATCCCTGGGAGGTGGCCCCCGAGAAACCGGGGAGCTGTTTTTT. This sequence encodes CASGLPSLGGGPRETGELFF.

This chain connects TRBV18 to TRBJ1-1; 8 positions agree with TRBD1. This CDR3 region has 15 residues. J was trimmed by 8 bases and V by 3 bases; bases with no gene match: 11. Germline-derived CDR1 and CDR2 are KGHSH and LQKENI. The CDR3 DNA follows: TGTGCCAGCTCACCGTACAGCAGGGGGCCGGCGGAAGCTTTCTTT. Translating it yields CASSPYSRGPAEAFF.

CDR3 in amino acids: CASSPNPGTGGAKLFF. The CDR3, as DNA: TGCGCCAGCAGCCCAAACCCCGGGACAGGGGGTGCAAAACTGTTTTTT. The chain has TRBV4-1 and TRBJ1-4, with TRBD1 identical over 11 bases. Germline V CDR1 and CDR2: MGHRA, YSYEKL. V was pared by 4 bases and J by 10 bases, with 11 bases of the junction left unmatched. This CDR3 is built from 16 residues.